The sample holds many counts of the clone carrying this T cell receptor (beta chain). The antigen remains unidentified. From approximately 0.5 ug of total RNA, TCR beta-specific cDNA was reverse-transcribed using a constant-region primer. Libraries for TCR beta were built through three nested multiplex PCR rounds, which together made up a slightly modified ARM-PCR procedure. TCRdb re-called the multiplex PCR reads with MiXCR, one entry per CDR3 protein. The table lists roughly 100,000 distinct CDR3 sequences, about four fifths of them singletons, with approximately 20% in the top ten. This entry belongs to a study of tumor-infiltrating lymphocytes in primary liver carcinoma. Whole-study findings and limits: Top-250-clone fractions were significantly higher in tumors than in blood (p = 0.039).

The approximately 20-31 mg bulk tissue piece was not sorted before simultaneous RNA and DNA extraction. Patients had primary liver carcinoma treated by surgical resection. HBV chronically infected the treatment-naive patients. The sequenced material came from liver tumor tissue from sampling region 3. Subset in this sample: tumor region T3, left-lateral pole. The receptor was isolated from a man aged 35-49 years with primary liver carcinoma and hepatitis B virus infection.

CDR3 protein: CASTHRGQGIGGANVLTF. The CDR3, as DNA: TGTGCCAGCACCCACCGGGGACAGGGGATTGGTGGGGCCAACGTCCTGACTTTC. V and J are TRBV6-5 and TRBJ2-6; TRBD1 matches 10 bases. CDR1 and CDR2 from the germline V gene are MNHEY and SVGAGI. The length of the CDR3 is 18 residues. Germline trimming cut 7 bases from V and 3 bases from J; bases unmatched to any gene: 12.